The rows below give T cell receptor beta chains drawn from one sample of a study of shared T cell receptors in the human thymus. Clones were sequenced by immunoSEQ multiplex PCR, and TCRdb holds only the in-frame ones, with some missing. The table includes about 380,000 clones, 85% to 95% detected once. The sequenced material came from thymocytes. The receptors were gathered from a human donor. Both conserved end residues are part of each CDR3.

V,J,CDR3
TRBV7-9,TRBJ1-1,CASSLRLIGAEAFF
TRBV7-9,TRBJ2-3,CASSLEAGAGTDTQYF
TRBV10-1,TRBJ1-3,CASPRGANGNTIYF
TRBV18,TRBJ1-2,CASSPRGATGTFYGYTF
TRBV4-2,TRBJ2-7,CASSQPDSYEQYF
TRBV28,TRBJ1-1,CASSLSPGPPTMNTEAFF
TRBV28,TRBJ1-2,CASSSGRVGYGYTF
TRBV5-6,TRBJ2-2,CASSLVATGGLGELFF
TRBV5-1,TRBJ1-1,CASSLRFWDTEAFF
TRBV30,TRBJ2-1,CAWKWDNEQFF
TRBV27,TRBJ1-4,CASSLQGRTNEKLFF
TRBV11-2,TRBJ1-4,CASSPGTDRGGEKLFF
TRBV28,TRBJ1-1,CASSPPSSRPKAEAFF
TRBV7-9,TRBJ2-3,CASSFLPGKQYF
TRBV7-9,TRBJ1-2,CASSLDQGFRQGLYGYTF
TRBV5-6,TRBJ1-2,CASSLAPPYGYTF
TRBV4-1,TRBJ2-3,CASSQQDSGRTGDTQYF
TRBV2,TRBJ2-3,CAKGDHGPSGNWALDTQYF
TRBV28,TRBJ1-1,CASSLCTGRMNTEAFF
TRBV29-1,TRBJ1-1,CSVHRGNTEAFF
TRBV27,TRBJ2-7,CASSHMTSGRLNRREQYF
TRBV27,TRBJ1-1,CASGVWGDRVRRGTEAFF
TRBV15,TRBJ1-1,CATTQGRSTEAFF
TRBV27,TRBJ1-1,CASSFHRGRTEAFF
TRBV25-1,TRBJ2-1,CASSAYSGHSDEQFF
TRBV4-1,TRBJ2-1,CASSQSSRDRGSYEQFF
TRBV7-2,TRBJ1-3,CASSLHRGGRTGNTIYF
TRBV27,TRBJ1-2,CATVDRGRRGYTF
TRBV7-2,TRBJ2-7,CASSLEAGAPYEQYF
TRBV5-5,TRBJ2-2,CASSSGLADTGELFF
TRBV6-5,TRBJ1-2,CASSYSRRIFYGYTF
TRBV27,TRBJ2-2,CASSLNLGSNTGELFF
TRBV11-2,TRBJ2-1,CASSVPSGRSYNEQFF